The rows below give T cell receptor beta chains drawn from one sample of a study of beta chain features in type 1 diabetes. TCRdb's table, derived via immunoSEQ multiplex PCR, lists solely in-frame clones and lacks some. This table has about 150,000 clones, about 10% appearing once. Specimen: naive CD4+ T cells from blood. These TCRs come from a man younger than 30 in good health. CDR3s include the opening cysteine and the closing phenylalanine or tryptophan. Fields, in order: clone size, D gene, V gene, J gene, CDR3 protein, CDR3 DNA. D genes are given only for firm matches. Size tells how often a clone was seen (once, few, many) or the class of an expanded clone, and some rows leave it out.

abundance: many
d_gene: -
v_gene: TRBV30
j_gene: TRBJ1-1
CDR3aa: CAWSVHRTEAFF
CDR3nt: TGTGCCTGGAGTGTTCACCGGACTGAAGCTTTCTTT

abundance: few
d_gene: -
v_gene: TRBV18
j_gene: TRBJ1-5
CDR3aa: CASSPRGSGNQPQHF
CDR3nt: TGTGCCAGCTCACCACGCGGGTCAGGCAATCAGCCCCAGCATTTT

abundance: -
d_gene: -
v_gene: TRBV5-5
j_gene: TRBJ2-2
CDR3aa: CASSSCPDHPGSCFF
CDR3nt: -

abundance: -
d_gene: -
v_gene: TRBV19
j_gene: TRBJ2-1
CDR3aa: CASTGRRFRNEQFF
CDR3nt: TGTGCCAGTACCGGCAGGAGGTTTAGGAATGAGCAGTTCTTC

abundance: few
d_gene: TRBD2
v_gene: TRBV7-2
j_gene: TRBJ2-6
CDR3aa: CASSGGGSGANVLTF
CDR3nt: TGTGCCAGCAGCGGGGGGGGTTCTGGGGCCAACGTCCTGACTTTC

abundance: -
d_gene: -
v_gene: TRBV20-1
j_gene: TRBJ2-7
CDR3aa: CSGGHYYEQYF
CDR3nt: TGCAGTGGGGGACACTACTACGAGCAGTACTTC

abundance: few
d_gene: TRBD2
v_gene: TRBV7-2
j_gene: TRBJ2-2
CDR3aa: CASRSGTSNTGELFF
CDR3nt: TGTGCCAGCAGATCCGGGACTAGCAACACCGGGGAGCTGTTTTTT

abundance: few
d_gene: TRBD2
v_gene: TRBV7-2
j_gene: TRBJ2-7
CDR3aa: CASSLASGGNSYEQYF
CDR3nt: TGTGCCAGCAGCTTAGCTAGCGGGGGGAACTCCTACGAGCAGTACTTC

abundance: few
d_gene: TRBD1
v_gene: TRBV6-6
j_gene: TRBJ2-7
CDR3aa: CASSQLQGAVDEQYF
CDR3nt: TGTGCCAGCAGCCAGCTGCAGGGGGCGGTGGACGAGCAGTACTTC

abundance: -
d_gene: -
v_gene: TRBV7-3
j_gene: TRBJ2-2
CDR3aa: CASSLPLSNGELFF
CDR3nt: TGTGCCAGCAGCCTCCCTCTATCGAACGGGGAGCTGTTTTTT

abundance: -
d_gene: -
v_gene: TRBV4-2
j_gene: TRBJ1-5
CDR3aa: CASSQGENQPQHF
CDR3nt: TGTGCCAGCAGCCAAGGTGAGAATCAGCCCCAGCATTTT

abundance: -
d_gene: -
v_gene: TRBV6-5
j_gene: TRBJ1-2
CDR3aa: CASKRTGDGYGYTF
CDR3nt: TGTGCCAGCAAAAGAACAGGTGACGGCTATGGCTACACCTTC

abundance: few
d_gene: -
v_gene: TRBV7-2
j_gene: TRBJ1-4
CDR3aa: CASSPGWDEKLFF
CDR3nt: TGTGCCAGCAGCCCCGGGTGGGATGAAAAACTGTTTTTT

abundance: few
d_gene: TRBD1
v_gene: TRBV25-1
j_gene: TRBJ1-1
CDR3aa: CASSAHRGRGTEAFF
CDR3nt: TGTGCCAGCAGTGCCCACAGGGGGCGAGGAACTGAAGCTTTCTTT

abundance: -
d_gene: -
v_gene: TRBV7-2
j_gene: TRBJ1-1
CDR3aa: CASSLDVGGGTEAFF
CDR3nt: TGTGCCAGCAGCTTAGACGTCGGGGGTGGGACTGAAGCTTTCTTT

abundance: few
d_gene: -
v_gene: TRBV7-3
j_gene: TRBJ2-5
CDR3aa: CASSLNLETQYF
CDR3nt: TGTGCCAGCAGCTTAAATCTGGAGACCCAGTACTTC

abundance: -
d_gene: -
v_gene: TRBV20-1
j_gene: TRBJ2-1
CDR3aa: CSARDLNEQFF
CDR3nt: TGCAGTGCTAGAGATCTGAATGAGCAGTTCTTC

abundance: few
d_gene: -
v_gene: TRBV7-2
j_gene: TRBJ1-2
CDR3aa: CASSLVAEPLYGYTF
CDR3nt: TGTGCCAGCAGCTTAGTAGCAGAGCCCCTCTATGGCTACACCTTC

abundance: few
d_gene: -
v_gene: TRBV6-5
j_gene: TRBJ2-1
CDR3aa: CASKLSGYNEQFF
CDR3nt: TGTGCCAGCAAGTTGAGCGGATACAATGAGCAGTTCTTC

abundance: -
d_gene: -
v_gene: TRBV9
j_gene: TRBJ2-7
CDR3aa: CASSVGGQSSYEQYF
CDR3nt: TGTGCCAGCAGCGTCGGGGGGCAGAGCTCCTACGAGCAGTACTTC

abundance: -
d_gene: TRBD1
v_gene: TRBV5-1
j_gene: TRBJ1-4
CDR3aa: CASSADREGEKLFF
CDR3nt: TGCGCCAGCAGCGCCGACAGGGAAGGTGAAAAACTGTTTTTT

abundance: -
d_gene: TRBD1
v_gene: TRBV5-1
j_gene: TRBJ2-2
CDR3aa: CASSSSPGQGNTGELFF
CDR3nt: TGCGCCAGCAGCTCCTCCCCGGGACAGGGCAACACCGGGGAGCTGTTTTTT

abundance: many
d_gene: -
v_gene: TRBV7-9
j_gene: TRBJ2-1
CDR3aa: CASSPNGWENNEQFF
CDR3nt: TGTGCCAGCAGCCCAAATGGTTGGGAGAACAATGAGCAGTTCTTC

abundance: -
d_gene: TRBD1
v_gene: TRBV7-8
j_gene: TRBJ1-4
CDR3aa: CASSMTGYGEKLFF
CDR3nt: TGTGCCAGCAGCATGACAGGGTATGGGGAAAAACTGTTTTTT

abundance: few
d_gene: TRBD2
v_gene: TRBV30
j_gene: TRBJ2-3
CDR3aa: CAWSRGGSDTQYF
CDR3nt: TGTGCCTGGAGCCGGGGGGGATCAGATACGCAGTATTTT

abundance: few
d_gene: TRBD1
v_gene: TRBV5-1
j_gene: TRBJ1-2
CDR3aa: CASSRDSSNYGYTF
CDR3nt: TGCGCCAGCAGCCGGGACAGCAGTAACTATGGCTACACCTTC

abundance: few
d_gene: -
v_gene: TRBV18
j_gene: TRBJ1-1
CDR3aa: CASSPKQGMENTEAFF
CDR3nt: TGTGCCAGCTCACCAAAACAGGGAATGGAGAACACTGAAGCTTTCTTT

abundance: -
d_gene: TRBD1
v_gene: TRBV6-5
j_gene: TRBJ2-5
CDR3aa: CASSRDRDQETQYF
CDR3nt: TGTGCCAGCAGTAGAGACAGGGACCAAGAGACCCAGTACTTC

abundance: many
d_gene: TRBD1
v_gene: TRBV29-1
j_gene: TRBJ2-7
CDR3aa: CSVERQGYEQYF
CDR3nt: TGCAGCGTTGAACGACAGGGCTACGAGCAGTACTTC

abundance: few
d_gene: TRBD2
v_gene: TRBV10-2
j_gene: TRBJ2-5
CDR3aa: CASSASGETQYF
CDR3nt: TGCGCCAGCAGTGCTAGCGGGGAGACCCAGTACTTC

abundance: -
d_gene: TRBD2
v_gene: TRBV11-2
j_gene: TRBJ2-7
CDR3aa: CASSRGSGGTYEQYF
CDR3nt: TGTGCCAGCAGCCGGGGGAGCGGGGGAACCTACGAGCAGTACTTC

abundance: -
d_gene: TRBD1
v_gene: TRBV6-1
j_gene: TRBJ1-4
CDR3aa: CASSDYDRGNEKLFF
CDR3nt: TGTGCCAGCAGTGACTACGACAGGGGCAACGAAAAACTGTTTTTT

abundance: few
d_gene: TRBD2
v_gene: TRBV10-3
j_gene: TRBJ2-1
CDR3aa: CAARGSGGGNEQFF
CDR3nt: TGTGCCGCCAGGGGGAGCGGGGGGGGCAATGAGCAGTTCTTC

abundance: -
d_gene: -
v_gene: TRBV19
j_gene: TRBJ2-5
CDR3aa: CASSRRGIGETQYF
CDR3nt: TGTGCCAGTAGTCGAAGGGGGATCGGAGAGACCCAGTACTTC

abundance: -
d_gene: -
v_gene: TRBV27
j_gene: TRBJ2-5
CDR3aa: CASRQGWGQETQYF
CDR3nt: TGTGCCAGCAGACAGGGCTGGGGTCAAGAGACCCAGTACTTC

abundance: -
d_gene: -
v_gene: TRBV7-9
j_gene: TRBJ1-2
CDR3aa: CASSFSEWGGYTF
CDR3nt: TGTGCCAGCAGCTTTAGCGAGTGGGGTGGCTACACCTTC

abundance: few
d_gene: -
v_gene: TRBV6-1
j_gene: TRBJ1-1
CDR3aa: CASHTREDTEAFF
CDR3nt: TGTGCCAGTCATACGCGGGAGGATACTGAAGCTTTCTTT

abundance: few
d_gene: -
v_gene: TRBV10-3
j_gene: TRBJ1-2
CDR3aa: CAISDHYTTGINYGYTF
CDR3nt: TGTGCCATCAGTGACCACTATACGACAGGAATTAACTATGGCTACACCTTC

abundance: -
d_gene: -
v_gene: TRBV5-1
j_gene: TRBJ2-7
CDR3aa: CASSFHQGYEQYF
CDR3nt: TGCGCCAGCAGCTTCCACCAGGGGTACGAGCAGTACTTC

abundance: few
d_gene: -
v_gene: TRBV6-5
j_gene: TRBJ2-3
CDR3aa: CASSYGADTDTQYF
CDR3nt: TGTGCCAGCAGTTACGGGGCTGACACAGATACGCAGTATTTT

abundance: few
d_gene: -
v_gene: TRBV7-2
j_gene: TRBJ2-5
CDR3aa: CASSQGGPQETQYF
CDR3nt: TGTGCCAGCAGCCAGGGGGGACCCCAAGAGACCCAGTACTTC

abundance: -
d_gene: TRBD1
v_gene: TRBV20-1
j_gene: TRBJ1-1
CDR3aa: CSARQGGAFF
CDR3nt: TGCAGTGCCCGACAGGGTGGAGCTTTCTTT